This TCR beta chain was identified during a study of T cell repertoires in cytomegalovirus infection. This CDR3 is built from 16 residues. The germline CDR1 and CDR2 sequences are SGHTA and FQGNSA. The V gene end was trimmed by 5 bases and the J gene end by 1 base; junction bases not matched to a gene: 8. This clonotype was counted at least ten times. TCRdb passed the reads through MiXCR, listing each CDR3 protein once. The sample includes 400,000 or so distinct CDR3 sequences, around 18% of them seen just once. This TCR derives from a human donor in good health (CMV status not recorded). Some clones in this sample may be carry-over from other donors' samples. The material sequenced was PBMCs. J is TRBJ2-5 and V is TRBV7-2; 9 nucleotides line up with TRBD1. The CDR3 DNA reads as TGTGCCAGCAGCCAGAGGGACAGGGCTATCCAAGAGACCCAGTACTTC. This translates into CASSQRDRAIQETQYF.